This T cell receptor beta chain was documented in a study of shared clonotypes between healthy human individuals. A single count supports this clone. The CDR3 is 16 amino acids. V was trimmed by 7 bases and J by 0 bases, leaving 21 bases between them. The V gene's germline CDR1 is SQVTM and CDR2 ANQGSEA. TCRdb's copy holds only in-frame clones and misses some; the assay was immunoSEQ multiplex PCR. The data hold roughly 810,000 clones, with about 96% observed a single time. Naive CD8 cells, CD45RO-negative and positively selected for CCR7, excluded terminally differentiated effector memory CD45RA+ cells.

The V call is TRBV29-1, the J call TRBJ1-1; D might be TRBD1 (6 bases). The sequenced sample was naive CD8+ T cells sorted from blood. The origin of this receptor is a man under 40 in good health. The CDR3 DNA reads TGCAGCGCGAGGGGGTGGAGGGAAGCTTTGAACACTGAAGCTTTCTTT. Amino acid sequence: CSARGWREALNTEAFF.